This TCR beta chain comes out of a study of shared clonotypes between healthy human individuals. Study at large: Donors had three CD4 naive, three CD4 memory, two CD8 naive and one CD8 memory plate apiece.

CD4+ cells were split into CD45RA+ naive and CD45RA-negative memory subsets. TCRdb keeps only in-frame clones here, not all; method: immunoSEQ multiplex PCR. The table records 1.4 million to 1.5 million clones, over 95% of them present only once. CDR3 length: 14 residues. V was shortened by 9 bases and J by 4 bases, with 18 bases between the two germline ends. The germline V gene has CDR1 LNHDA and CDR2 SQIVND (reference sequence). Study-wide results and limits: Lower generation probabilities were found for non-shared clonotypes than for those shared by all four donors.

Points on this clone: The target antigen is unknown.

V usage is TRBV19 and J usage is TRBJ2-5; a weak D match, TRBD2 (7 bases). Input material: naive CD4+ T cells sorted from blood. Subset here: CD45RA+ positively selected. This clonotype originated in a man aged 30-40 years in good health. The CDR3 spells CASGNGLGGETQYF. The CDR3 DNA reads TGTGCCAGCGGGAACGGACTAGGGGGAGAGACCCAGTACTTC.